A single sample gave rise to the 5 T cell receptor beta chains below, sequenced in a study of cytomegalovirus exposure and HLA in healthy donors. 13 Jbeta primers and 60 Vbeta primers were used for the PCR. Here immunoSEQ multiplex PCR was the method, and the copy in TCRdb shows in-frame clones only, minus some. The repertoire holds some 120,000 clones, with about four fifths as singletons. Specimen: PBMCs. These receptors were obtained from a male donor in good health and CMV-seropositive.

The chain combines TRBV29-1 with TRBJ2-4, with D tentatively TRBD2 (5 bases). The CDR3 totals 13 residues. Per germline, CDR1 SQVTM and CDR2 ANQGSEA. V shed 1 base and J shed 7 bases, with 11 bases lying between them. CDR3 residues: CSVEVTSGNIQYF. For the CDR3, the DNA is TGCAGCGTTGAAGTTACATCGGGGAACATTCAGTACTTC.

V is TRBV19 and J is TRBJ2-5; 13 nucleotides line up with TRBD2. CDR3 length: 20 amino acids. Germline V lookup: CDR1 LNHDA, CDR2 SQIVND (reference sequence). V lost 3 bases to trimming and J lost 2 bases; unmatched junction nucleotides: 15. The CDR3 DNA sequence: TGTGCCAGTAGTATCACCCGGACTAGCGGGAGCAGAAGGGAACAAGAGACCCAGTACTTC. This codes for CASSITRTSGSRREQETQYF.

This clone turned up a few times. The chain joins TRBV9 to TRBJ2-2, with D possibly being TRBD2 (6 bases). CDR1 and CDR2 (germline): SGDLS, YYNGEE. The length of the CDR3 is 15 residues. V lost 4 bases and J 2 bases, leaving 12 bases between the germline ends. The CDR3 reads CASSSIADNTGELFF. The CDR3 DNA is TGTGCCAGCAGCTCGATAGCGGACAACACCGGGGAGCTGTTTTTT.

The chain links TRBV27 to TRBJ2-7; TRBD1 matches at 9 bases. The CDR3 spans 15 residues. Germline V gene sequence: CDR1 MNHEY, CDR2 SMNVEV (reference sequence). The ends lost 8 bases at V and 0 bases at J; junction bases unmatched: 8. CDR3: CASRGDRVNSYEQYF. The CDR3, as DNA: TGTGCCAGCCGGGGGGACAGGGTAAACTCCTACGAGCAGTACTTC.

Here the CDR3 reads CASSPIGTSDYTDTQYF. CDR3 DNA sequence: TGTGCCAGCAGCCCAATAGGGACTAGCGATTACACAGATACGCAGTATTTT. The V and J genes are TRBV14 and TRBJ2-3, with TRBD2 matching 10 bases. Germline V lookup: CDR1 SGHDN, CDR2 FVKESK. Trimming cost V 4 bases and J 2 bases; bases outside gene matches: 9. The CDR3 loop spans 17 amino acids. Variable domain in full (rest from reference TRBV14 and TRBJ2-3): EAGVTQFPSHSVIEKGQTVTLRCDPISGHDNLYWYRRVMGKEIKFLLHFVKESKQDESGMPNNRFLAERTGGTYSTLKVQPAELEDSGVYFCASSPIGTSDYTDTQYFGPGTRLTVL.